The T cell receptor (beta chain) under discussion was sequenced for a study of T cells in Graves' hyperthyroidism and ophthalmopathy. If no ophthalmopathy progression occurred within 18 months, Graves' hyperthyroidism was stable. Hyperthyroidism patients were newly diagnosed, had disease duration under 2 months, and were aged 18 to 65 years. Whole-study findings and limits: Researchers found most expanded thyroid clonotypes above 0.001 in blood as well.

This clonotype appeared a few times. Its antigen is as yet unknown. Using RNA transcripts as the source, TCR beta CDR3 regions were amplified. The HTBI primer set drove a first-round RT-PCR of the TCR CDR3. TCRdb passed the multiplex PCR reads through MiXCR, listing each CDR3 protein once. The sample carries about 570,000 distinct CDR3 sequences, 14% recorded once. This CDR3 spans 18 amino acids. Trimming cost V 2 bases and J 0 bases, with 17 bases left between them. The V gene's germline CDR1 is MNHNS and CDR2 SASEGT. The clonotype originates from a woman aged 40-49 years with Graves' hyperthyroidism. Material: blood. The chain couples TRBV6-1 to TRBJ1-3, with no clear D. The CDR3 here is CASSEHTAGESSGNTIYF. In nucleotides, the CDR3 is TGTGCCAGCAGTGAACACACGGCGGGCGAGAGCTCTGGAAACACCATATATTTT.